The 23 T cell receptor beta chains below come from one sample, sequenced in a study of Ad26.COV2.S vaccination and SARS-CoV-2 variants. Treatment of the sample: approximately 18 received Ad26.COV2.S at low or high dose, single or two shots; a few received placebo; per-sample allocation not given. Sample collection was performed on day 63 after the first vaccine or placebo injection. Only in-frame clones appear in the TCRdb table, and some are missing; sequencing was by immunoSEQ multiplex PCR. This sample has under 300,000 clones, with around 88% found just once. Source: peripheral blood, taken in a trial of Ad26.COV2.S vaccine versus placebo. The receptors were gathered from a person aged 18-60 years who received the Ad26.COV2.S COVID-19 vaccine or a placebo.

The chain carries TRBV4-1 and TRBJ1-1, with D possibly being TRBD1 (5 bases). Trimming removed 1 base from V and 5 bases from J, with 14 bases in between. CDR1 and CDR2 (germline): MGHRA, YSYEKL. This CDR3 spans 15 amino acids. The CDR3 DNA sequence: TGCGCCAGCAGCCAAGGGGCCTTGGGGGGTACTGAAGCTTTCTTT. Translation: CASSQGALGGTEAFF.

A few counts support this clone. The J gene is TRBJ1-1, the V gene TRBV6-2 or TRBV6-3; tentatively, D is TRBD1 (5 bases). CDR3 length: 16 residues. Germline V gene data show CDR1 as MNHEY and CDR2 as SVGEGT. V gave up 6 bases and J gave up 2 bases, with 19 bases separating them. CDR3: CASSLGLTEINTEAFF. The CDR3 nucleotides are TGTGCCAGCAGCCTTGGACTGACAGAAATCAACACTGAAGCTTTCTTT.

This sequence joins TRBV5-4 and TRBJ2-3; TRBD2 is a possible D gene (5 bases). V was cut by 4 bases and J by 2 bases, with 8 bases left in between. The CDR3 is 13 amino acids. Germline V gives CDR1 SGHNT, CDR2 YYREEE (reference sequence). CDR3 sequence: CASSRGFTDTQYF. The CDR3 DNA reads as TGTGCCAGCAGCCGCGGGTTCACAGATACGCAGTATTTT.

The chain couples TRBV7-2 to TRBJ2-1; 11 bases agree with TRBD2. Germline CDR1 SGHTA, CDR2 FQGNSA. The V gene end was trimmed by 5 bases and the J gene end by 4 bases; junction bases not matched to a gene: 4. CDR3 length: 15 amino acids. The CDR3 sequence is CASSLSGGEYNEQFF. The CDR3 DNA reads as TGTGCCAGCAGCCTTAGCGGGGGGGAATACAATGAGCAGTTCTTC.

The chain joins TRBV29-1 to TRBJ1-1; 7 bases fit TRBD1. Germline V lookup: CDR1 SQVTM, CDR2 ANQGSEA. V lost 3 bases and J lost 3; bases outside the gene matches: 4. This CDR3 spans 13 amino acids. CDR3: CSVEGQRHTEAFF. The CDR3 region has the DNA TGCAGCGTTGAGGGACAGAGACACACTGAAGCTTTCTTT.

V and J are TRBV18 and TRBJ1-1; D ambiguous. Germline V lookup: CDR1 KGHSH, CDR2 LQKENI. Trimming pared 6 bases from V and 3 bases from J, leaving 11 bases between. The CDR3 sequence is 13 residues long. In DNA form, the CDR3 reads TGTGCCAGCTCCCAGACAAAGGACACTGAAGCTTTCTTT. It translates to CASSQTKDTEAFF.

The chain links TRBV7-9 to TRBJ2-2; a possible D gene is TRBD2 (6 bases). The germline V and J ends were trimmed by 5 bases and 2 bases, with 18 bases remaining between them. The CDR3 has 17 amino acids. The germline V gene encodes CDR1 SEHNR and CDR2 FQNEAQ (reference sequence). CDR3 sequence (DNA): TGTGCCAGCAGCCAGCTTTCTGATAGCGGCAACACCGGGGAGCTGTTTTTT. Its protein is CASSQLSDSGNTGELFF. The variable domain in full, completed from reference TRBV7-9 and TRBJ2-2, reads DTGVSQNPRHKITKRGQNVTFRCDPISEHNRLYWYRQTLGQGPEFLTYFQNEAQLEKSRLLSDRFSAERPKGSFSTLEIQRTEQGDSAMYLCASSQLSDSGNTGELFFGEGSRLTVL.

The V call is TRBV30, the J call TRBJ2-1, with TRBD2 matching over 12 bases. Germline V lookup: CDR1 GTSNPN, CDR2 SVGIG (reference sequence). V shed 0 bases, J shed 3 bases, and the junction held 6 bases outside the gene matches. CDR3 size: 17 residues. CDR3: CAWSVGKTSGSYNEQFF. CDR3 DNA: TGTGCCTGGAGTGTAGGCAAGACTAGCGGGAGCTACAATGAGCAGTTCTTC.

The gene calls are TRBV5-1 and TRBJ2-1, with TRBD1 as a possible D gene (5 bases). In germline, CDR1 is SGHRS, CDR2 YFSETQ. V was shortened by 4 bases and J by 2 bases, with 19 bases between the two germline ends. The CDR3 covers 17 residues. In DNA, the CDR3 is TGCGCCAGCAGCCCAAGCCAAGGGGAAAACGCCTACAATGAGCAGTTCTTC. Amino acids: CASSPSQGENAYNEQFF.

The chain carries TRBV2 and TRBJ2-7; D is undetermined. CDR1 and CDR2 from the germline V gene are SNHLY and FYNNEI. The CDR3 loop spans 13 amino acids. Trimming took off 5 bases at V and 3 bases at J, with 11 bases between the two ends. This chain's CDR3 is CASSKTSFYEQYF. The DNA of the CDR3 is TGTGCCAGCAGTAAAACGTCCTTCTACGAGCAGTACTTC.

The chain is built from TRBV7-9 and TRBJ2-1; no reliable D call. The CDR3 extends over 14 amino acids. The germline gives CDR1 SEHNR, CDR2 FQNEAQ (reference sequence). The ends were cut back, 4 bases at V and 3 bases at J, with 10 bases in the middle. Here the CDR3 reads CASSSAWYYNEQFF. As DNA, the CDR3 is TGTGCCAGCAGCTCCGCATGGTACTACAATGAGCAGTTCTTC.

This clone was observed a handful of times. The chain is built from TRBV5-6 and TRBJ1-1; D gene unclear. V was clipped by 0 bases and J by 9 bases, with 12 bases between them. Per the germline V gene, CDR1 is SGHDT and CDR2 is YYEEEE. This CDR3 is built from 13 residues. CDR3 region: CASSLGHMGQAFF. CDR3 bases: TGTGCCAGCAGCTTGGGACACATGGGCCAAGCTTTCTTT.

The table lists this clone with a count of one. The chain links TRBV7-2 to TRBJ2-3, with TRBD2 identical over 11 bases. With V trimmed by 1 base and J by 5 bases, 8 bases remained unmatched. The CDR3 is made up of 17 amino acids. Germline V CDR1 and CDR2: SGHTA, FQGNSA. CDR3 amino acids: CASSLDGTSGEKDTQYF. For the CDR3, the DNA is TGTGCCAGCAGCTTAGATGGGACTAGCGGAGAGAAAGATACGCAGTATTTT.

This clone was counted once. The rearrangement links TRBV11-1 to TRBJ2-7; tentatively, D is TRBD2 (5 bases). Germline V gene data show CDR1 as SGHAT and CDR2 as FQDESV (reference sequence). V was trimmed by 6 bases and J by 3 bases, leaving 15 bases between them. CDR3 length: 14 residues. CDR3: CASSRDWENYEQYF. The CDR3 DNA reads TGTGCCAGCAGTCGGGATTGGGAGAACTACGAGCAGTACTTC.

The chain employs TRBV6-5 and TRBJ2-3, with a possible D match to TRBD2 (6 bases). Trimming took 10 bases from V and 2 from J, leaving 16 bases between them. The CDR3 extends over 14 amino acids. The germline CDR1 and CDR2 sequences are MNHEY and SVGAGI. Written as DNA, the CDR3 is TGTGCCACATCCGGGGGTCTTTACACAGATACGCAGTATTTT. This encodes CATSGGLYTDTQYF.

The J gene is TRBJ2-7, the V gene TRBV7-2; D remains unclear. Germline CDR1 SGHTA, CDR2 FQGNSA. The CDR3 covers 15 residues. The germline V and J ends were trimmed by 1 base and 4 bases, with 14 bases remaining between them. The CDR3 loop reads CASSLGVGASYEQYV. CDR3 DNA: TGTGCCAGCAGCTTAGGGGTCGGTGCGTCGTACGAGCAGTACGTC.

CDR3 residues: CASSYSEGANYGYTF. Here the CDR3 DNA reads TGTGCCAGCAGTTACTCCGAAGGGGCTAACTATGGCTACACCTTC. The chain employs TRBV6-5 and TRBJ1-2; a possible D gene is TRBD1 (5 bases). Germline-derived CDR1 and CDR2 are MNHEY and SVGAGI. The V end was cut by 0 bases, the J end by 0 bases, with 8 bases between. The CDR3 spans 15 residues.

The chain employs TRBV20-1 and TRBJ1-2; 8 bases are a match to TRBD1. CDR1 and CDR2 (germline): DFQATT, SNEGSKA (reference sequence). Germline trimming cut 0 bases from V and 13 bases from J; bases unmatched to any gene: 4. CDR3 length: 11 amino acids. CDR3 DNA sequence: TGCAGTGCTAGAGATCAGGGGGCGCCCACCTTC. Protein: CSARDQGAPTF.

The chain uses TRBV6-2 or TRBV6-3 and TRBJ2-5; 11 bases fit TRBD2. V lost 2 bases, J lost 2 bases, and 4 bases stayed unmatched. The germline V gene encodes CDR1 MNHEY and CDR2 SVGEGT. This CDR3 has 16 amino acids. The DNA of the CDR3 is TGTGCCAGCAGTTACGTACTAGCGGGGGTACAAGAGACCCAGTACTTC. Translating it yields CASSYVLAGVQETQYF.

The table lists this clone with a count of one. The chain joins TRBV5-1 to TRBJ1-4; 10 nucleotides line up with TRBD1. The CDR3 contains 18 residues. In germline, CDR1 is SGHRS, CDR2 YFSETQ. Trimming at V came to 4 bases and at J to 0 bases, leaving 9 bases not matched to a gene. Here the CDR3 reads CASSAGTGVGPTNEKLFF. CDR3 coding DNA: TGCGCCAGCAGCGCCGGGACAGGGGTTGGCCCAACTAATGAAAAACTGTTTTTT.

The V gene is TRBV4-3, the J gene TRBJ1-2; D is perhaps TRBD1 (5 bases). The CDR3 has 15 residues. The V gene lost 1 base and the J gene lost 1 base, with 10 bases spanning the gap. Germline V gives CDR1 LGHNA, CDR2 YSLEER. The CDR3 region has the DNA TGCGCCAGCAGCCAAGGACGGGACCGTAACTATGGCTACACCTTC. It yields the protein CASSQGRDRNYGYTF.

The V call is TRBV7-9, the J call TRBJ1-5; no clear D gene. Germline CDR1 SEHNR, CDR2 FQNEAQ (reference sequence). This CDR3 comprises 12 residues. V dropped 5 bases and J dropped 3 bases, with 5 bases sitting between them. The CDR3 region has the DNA TGTGCCAGCAGCGTATCCAATCAGCCCCAGCATTTT. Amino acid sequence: CASSVSNQPQHF.

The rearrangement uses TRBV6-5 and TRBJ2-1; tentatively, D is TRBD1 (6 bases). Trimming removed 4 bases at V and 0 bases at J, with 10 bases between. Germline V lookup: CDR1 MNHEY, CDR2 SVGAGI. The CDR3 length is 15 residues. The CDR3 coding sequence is TGTGCCAGCAGTTTCGGGACAAGCTCCTACAATGAGCAGTTCTTC. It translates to CASSFGTSSYNEQFF.